The clone carrying this T cell receptor (beta chain) has a count of ten or more. What it binds is not known. TCRdb processed the 5' RACE reads anew with MiXCR; each CDR3 protein has one entry. The sample includes over 95,000 distinct CDR3 sequences, roughly 8.3% of them seen just once. The data originate from a study of CD8 T cells in ankylosing spondylitis. Findings and limits, study-wide: Disease-linked clones displayed a CD8+ phenotype and appeared relatively rarely in peripheral blood. Disease-linked clones reportedly concentrated significantly in matched ankylosing spondylitis synovial fluid.

The sequenced sample consisted of blood, either unsorted or a sorted T cell fraction (not recorded which). This sequence originates from a male donor with ankylosing spondylitis or in good health (not recorded which).

The DNA of the CDR3 is TGTGCCAGCGCCTTAGGACTCGGCTCCTACGAGCAGTACTTC. It yields the protein CASALGLGSYEQYF. V and J are TRBV27 and TRBJ2-7; tentatively, D is TRBD2 (5 bases). Trimming left V 8 bases short and J 0 bases short, with 14 bases between. The CDR3 length is 14 residues. In germline, CDR1 is MNHEY, CDR2 SMNVEV (reference sequence).